This passage covers 9 T cell receptor beta chains from one sample sequenced in a study of blood T cell repertoires in COVID-19. TCRdb's copy holds only in-frame clones and misses some; the assay was immunoSEQ multiplex PCR. The sample consists of a few hundred thousand clones, roughly 85% of them appearing once. Sequences were obtained from peripheral blood. The receptors shown here come from a woman aged 18-35 years who had recovered from COVID-19.

V and J are TRBV2 and TRBJ2-1, with TRBD2 matching 14 bases. Germline lookup yields CDR1 SNHLY and CDR2 FYNNEI. This CDR3 spans 17 amino acids. J was trimmed by 0 bases and V by 9 bases; bases with no gene match: 7. CDR3 nucleotides: TGTGCCAGAGCCGGAGGGACTAGCGGGAGCTCCTACAATGAGCAGTTCTTC. Translating it yields CARAGGTSGSSYNEQFF.

A word on this clone: At one of its ends the junction is not consistent with the germline gene, which may arise from a read error. The chain carries TRBV19 and TRBJ2-1; 14 positions agree with TRBD2. Germline lookup yields CDR1 LNHDA and CDR2 SQIVND (reference sequence). This CDR3 contains 12 residues. This chain's CDR3 is CASSPGTSGSIF. The DNA for the CDR3 is TGTGCCAGTAGTCCCGGGACTAGCGGGAGCATCTTC. Drawing the rest from reference TRBV19 and TRBJ2-1, the complete variable domain is DGGITQSPKYLFRKEGQNVTLSCEQNLNHDAMYWYRQDPGQGLRLIYYSQIVNDFQKGDIAEGYSVSREKKESFPLTVTSAQKNPTAFYLCASSPGTSGSIFGPGTRLTVL.

The V gene is TRBV11-2, the J gene TRBJ1-4; TRBD1 is a possible D gene (5 bases). The CDR3 runs to 15 residues. The V end lost 1 base, the J end lost 2 bases, and 8 bases lay between the germline ends. Germline CDR1 is SGHAT and CDR2 is FQNNGV. In DNA, the CDR3 is TGTGCCAGCAGCTTAGTCCCAGGGACTAATGAAAAACTGTTTTTT. Its translation is CASSLVPGTNEKLFF.

The V and J genes are TRBV6-5 and TRBJ1-3; a weak D match, TRBD1 (5 bases). CDR1 MNHEY and CDR2 SVGAGI come from the germline V gene. This CDR3 comprises 15 residues. Trimming stripped 6 bases from V and 3 bases from J, with 15 bases between. The CDR3 protein is CASSRAGRVGNTIYF. CDR3 DNA: TGTGCCAGCAGCCGAGCGGGCAGGGTTGGAAACACCATATATTTT.

V and J are TRBV9 and TRBJ2-1; no clear D. Deletions cut 4 bases from V and 7 bases from J, with 12 bases between. This CDR3 contains 13 residues. CDR1 is SGDLS and CDR2 is YYNGEE in the germline V gene. In DNA form, the CDR3 reads TGTGCCAGCAGCTCCCGAGAGGTTAATGAGCAGTTCTTC. This translates into CASSSREVNEQFF.

J is TRBJ2-2 and V is TRBV6-5, with unresolved D. V was clipped by 2 bases and J by 6 bases, with 4 bases between them. CDR3 length: 12 residues. The germline CDR1 and CDR2 sequences are MNHEY and SVGAGI. The CDR3 is CASSYGPGELFF. The DNA of the CDR3 is TGTGCCAGCAGTTACGGGCCCGGGGAGCTGTTTTTT.

The J gene is TRBJ2-5, the V gene TRBV11-2; no definite D call. Germline V CDR1 and CDR2: SGHAT, FQNNGV. Trimming cost V 2 bases and J 5 bases, with 3 bases left between them. This CDR3 is built from 11 residues. As DNA, the CDR3 is TGTGCCAGCAGCTTACTTGAGACCCAGTACTTC. Protein: CASSLLETQYF.

The chain employs TRBV27 and TRBJ1-1, with unresolved D. Trimming took off 2 bases at V and 1 base at J, with 11 bases between the two ends. The germline V gene has CDR1 MNHEY and CDR2 SMNVEV (reference sequence). The CDR3 length is 15 residues. The CDR3 DNA reads TGTGCCAGCAGTTTAGCAGGCTTCGAGAACACTGAAGCTTTCTTT. Encoded protein: CASSLAGFENTEAFF.

The chain is built from TRBV6-5 and TRBJ1-6; D is perhaps TRBD1 (6 bases). The CDR3 runs 15 residues. CDR1 and CDR2 from the germline V gene are MNHEY and SVGAGI. V gave up 4 bases and J gave up 9 bases, with 16 bases separating them. Here the CDR3 reads CASSFRGGFSSPLHF. The DNA for the CDR3 is TGTGCCAGCAGTTTCAGGGGCGGGTTTAGTTCACCCCTCCACTTT.